This T cell receptor beta chain was sequenced in a study of vaccination and CD4 T cells after COVID-19. Looking at the study overall: The study collected post-vaccine samples a median around 67 days after dose two, with a range of 14 to 241.

Cultured CD4+ T-cell DNA underwent Oncomine TCR Beta short-read sequencing. In TCRdb, the PCR reads were re-called with MiXCR into one record per CDR3 protein. The table records about 17,000 distinct CDR3 sequences, about two fifths of them present only once. Study conclusions and caveats: The median count of SARS-CoV-2-reactive clonotypes rose from about 22 to 38, not significantly.

Treatment meaning: roughly ten-day PBMC culture with coronavirus spike peptide pools or control peptides (ViraFEST assay). PCR-confirmed positives ranged from March to December 2020, preceding US Alpha, Beta and Delta variants. The junction had 8 bases not matched to a gene; V was cut back by 7 bases and J by 7 bases. The CDR3 totals 13 residues. Comments on this clonotype: Its antigen is unknown.

The chain is built from TRBV12-3 or TRBV12-4 and TRBJ2-5, with 8 bases fitting TRBD2. What was sequenced was CD4+ T cells from blood, cultured in vitro. The source is a human donor who had recovered from COVID-19. The CDR3 reads CASNLIRGGTQYF. CDR3 coding DNA: TGTGCCAGCAACCTGATACGGGGGGGGACCCAGTACTTC.